These 25 T cell receptor beta chains share one sample of origin, sequenced in a study of blood T cell repertoires in COVID-19. Assay: immunoSEQ multiplex PCR; the TCRdb copy retains only in-frame clones and omits some. The sample yields about 220,000 clones, approximately 80% seen once. The sequenced material came from peripheral blood. The receptors shown here come from a human donor in a cohort sampled during active COVID-19.

The chain couples TRBV7-2 to TRBJ1-1; no firm D call. The germline V gene has CDR1 SGHTA and CDR2 FQGNSA. This CDR3 contains 15 residues. V shed 2 bases and J shed 0 bases, with 10 bases lying between them. CDR3 amino acids: CASSLLPLLNTEAFF. Here the CDR3 DNA reads TGTGCCAGCAGCTTATTACCCCTATTGAACACTGAAGCTTTCTTT.

The chain carries TRBV2 and TRBJ2-7; 11 bases match TRBD1. Germline V gives CDR1 SNHLY, CDR2 FYNNEI. J gave up 5 bases and V 6 bases, and 9 bases lay outside the gene matches. The CDR3 contains 15 residues. The CDR3 region has the DNA TGTGCCAGCAGCCGGGACAGGGGGGAGGGCAACGAGCAGTACTTC. It yields the protein CASSRDRGEGNEQYF.

This chain joins TRBV5-5 and TRBJ2-5; TRBD1 agrees at 11 bases. Germline V lookup: CDR1 SGHKS, CDR2 YYEKEE (reference sequence). V was pared by 2 bases and J by 5 bases, with 5 bases of the junction left unmatched. This CDR3 has 15 residues. CDR3 coding DNA: TGTGCCAGCAGCTTTTGGACAGGGGGCTTTGAGACCCAGTACTTC. As protein: CASSFWTGGFETQYF.

In DNA, the CDR3 is TGTGCCAGCAGTCCGACCGGGACAGGGGTACGGTTTGTCTACAATGAGCAGTTCTTC. Protein product: CASSPTGTGVRFVYNEQFF. This chain uses TRBV6-2 or TRBV6-3 with TRBJ2-1; TRBD1 agrees at 10 bases. J was trimmed by 3 bases and V by 5 bases; bases with no gene match: 16. This CDR3 is 19 amino acids long. Germline CDR1 reads MNHEY; CDR2 reads SVGEGT.

V gene TRBV19 combines with J gene TRBJ1-5; a possible D gene is TRBD1 (5 bases). The V and J ends lost 7 bases and 4 bases respectively, with 8 bases between them. Looked up from germline, CDR1 is LNHDA and CDR2 is SQIVND (reference sequence). The CDR3 length is 12 residues. DNA of the CDR3: TGTGCCAGTACGGGGGAGAATCAGCCCCAGCATTTT. Translating it yields CASTGENQPQHF.

This chain connects TRBV4-1 to TRBJ2-3; D perhaps matches TRBD2 (6 bases). Germline-derived CDR1 and CDR2 are MGHRA and YSYEKL. The V and J ends lost 4 bases and 3 bases respectively, with 14 bases between them. This CDR3 is 15 amino acids long. The CDR3 loop reads CASSRTLGGTDTQYF. CDR3 bases: TGCGCCAGCAGCCGGACCTTGGGGGGTACAGATACGCAGTATTTT.

The V call is TRBV5-4, the J call TRBJ1-5, with a weak D call TRBD1 (6 bases). This CDR3 spans 17 amino acids. V was cut by 0 bases and J by 2 bases, with 15 bases left in between. The V gene's germline CDR1 is SGHNT and CDR2 YYREEE (reference sequence). This chain's CDR3 is CASSLGPRGSGNQPQHF. CDR3 sequence (DNA): TGTGCCAGCAGCTTGGGCCCCAGGGGCTCGGGCAATCAGCCCCAGCATTTT.

The chain joins TRBV7-9 to TRBJ1-6; D remains unclear. Looked up from germline, CDR1 is SEHNR and CDR2 is FQNEAQ (reference sequence). Trimming shortened V by 2 bases and J by 7 bases, and 3 bases separated the two germline ends. The CDR3 has 12 residues. For the CDR3, the DNA is TGTGCCAGCAGCTTATTAAATTCACCCCTCCACTTT. This translates into CASSLLNSPLHF. Full variable domain (outside the CDR3, taken from reference TRBV7-9 and TRBJ1-6): DTGVSQNPRHKITKRGQNVTFRCDPISEHNRLYWYRQTLGQGPEFLTYFQNEAQLEKSRLLSDRFSAERPKGSFSTLEIQRTEQGDSAMYLCASSLLNSPLHFGNGTRLTVT.

This chain joins TRBV2 and TRBJ2-3; the D gene is possibly TRBD2 (5 bases). CDR3 size: 12 residues. Between the trimmed V and J ends, which lost 6 bases and 5 bases, there was a span of 9 bases. Per germline, CDR1 SNHLY and CDR2 FYNNEI. The CDR3 reads CASSISGDTQYF. The CDR3 region has the DNA TGTGCCAGCAGCATAAGCGGAGATACGCAGTATTTT.

Comment on this clone: The junction does not match germline at one end; this may be a read error. V and J are TRBV7-7 and TRBJ1-2; 7 positions match TRBD1. This CDR3 comprises 15 residues. Germline loops: CDR1 SSHAT, CDR2 FNYEAQ (reference sequence). This CDR3 reads CASSPPGQRIYGYTF. The CDR3 DNA is TGTGCTAGCAGTCCCCCGGGACAGAGAATCTATGGCTACACCTTC.

This clone was detected only a few times. V and J are TRBV21-1 and TRBJ1-5. TRBV21-1 counts as a pseudogene. The CDR3 runs to 16 residues. The chain's CDR3 is CASSKGGREGNQPQHF. CDR3 sequence (DNA): TGTGCCAGCAGCAAAGGAGGCAGGGAGGGCAATCAGCCCCAGCATTTT.

DNA of the CDR3: TGTGCCAGCAGTTACTCGGGGGGATACTACGAGCAGTACTTC. Its translation: CASSYSGGYYEQYF. This sequence joins TRBV6-5 and TRBJ2-7; tentative D call: TRBD2 (6 bases). The germline V gene has CDR1 MNHEY and CDR2 SVGAGI. Trimming cost V 0 bases and J 3 bases, with 9 bases left between them. This CDR3 comprises 14 residues.

The gene calls are TRBV18 and TRBJ1-4; D is uncertain. CDR1 is KGHSH and CDR2 is LQKENI in the germline V gene. Trimming stripped 4 bases from V and 0 bases from J, with 9 bases between. CDR3 length equals 15 residues. The CDR3 bases are TGTGCCAGCTCACTAAACCTAGCAACTAATGAAAAACTGTTTTTT. Translating gives CASSLNLATNEKLFF.

J is TRBJ2-3 and V is TRBV7-9; D remains ambiguous. The CDR3 is 12 residues long. Germline CDR1 and CDR2: SEHNR and FQNEAQ (reference sequence). Trimming left V 2 bases short and J 6 bases short, with 6 bases between. CDR3 loop: CASSLQKDTQYF. The DNA of the CDR3 is TGTGCCAGCAGCTTACAGAAGGATACGCAGTATTTT.

As for this clone: The junction and the germline gene differ at one end; a read error may be behind it. V gene TRBV7-7 combines with J gene TRBJ2-1, with D possibly being TRBD2 (6 bases). There are 16 residues in the CDR3. CDR1 and CDR2 from the germline V gene are SSHAT and FNYEAQ (reference sequence). CDR3 sequence (DNA): TGTGCTAGCAGCTTAGCCTGGGGGGTTTCGGGAAATGAGCAGTTCTTC. It translates to CASSLAWGVSGNEQFF. Using reference TRBV7-7 and TRBJ2-1 for the parts outside the CDR3, the full variable domain is GAGVSQSPRYKVTKRGQDVTLRCDPISSHATLYWYQQALGQGPEFLTYFNYEAQPDKSGLPSDRFSAERPEGSISTLTIQRTEQRDSAMYRCASSLAWGVSGNEQFFGPGTRLTVL.

The chain joins TRBV9 to TRBJ1-6; 7 nucleotides match TRBD1. Germline V gives CDR1 SGDLS, CDR2 YYNGEE. Trimming cost V 4 bases and J 9 bases; bases outside gene matches: 10. There are 15 residues in the CDR3. CDR3 protein: CASSYEGANPSPLHF. The CDR3 DNA is TGTGCCAGCAGCTACGAGGGGGCGAATCCTTCACCCCTCCACTTT.

V and J are TRBV28 and TRBJ1-1, with no clear D. The CDR3 runs to 13 residues. V gave up 1 base and J gave up 3 bases, with 6 bases separating them. Germline V gene sequence: CDR1 MDHEN, CDR2 SYDVKM. The CDR3 region has the DNA TGTGCCAGCAGTTTATTACAGCACACTGAAGCTTTCTTT. Its translation is CASSLLQHTEAFF.

V gene TRBV7-3 combines with J gene TRBJ2-1, with TRBD1 matching 7 bases. This CDR3 has 15 residues. V lost 1 base, J lost 4 bases, and 4 bases stayed unmatched. Germline V lookup: CDR1 SGHTA, CDR2 FQGTGA. CDR3 loop: CASSLNPGQYNEQFF. The CDR3 DNA reads TGTGCCAGCAGCTTAAACCCGGGACAGTACAATGAGCAGTTCTTC.

V and J are TRBV28 and TRBJ2-2; TRBD1 matches 9 bases. V was pared by 6 bases and J by 7 bases, with 15 bases of the junction left unmatched. Germline V gives CDR1 MDHEN, CDR2 SYDVKM. CDR3 length: 17 residues. The CDR3, as DNA: TGTGCCAGCAGGTGGACAGGGGACTGGGAGGGCGGCGGGGAGCTGTTTTTT. It encodes CASRWTGDWEGGGELFF. Complete variable domain (other parts from reference TRBV28 and TRBJ2-2): DVKVTQSSRYLVKRTGEKVFLECVQDMDHENMFWYRQDPGLGLRLIYFSYDVKMKEKGDIPEGYSVSREKKERFSLILESASTNQTSMYLCASRWTGDWEGGGELFFGEGSRLTVL.

CDR3 nucleotides: TGTGCCAGCAGTTCCGCCAGCGGGAGGGATAATGAGCAGTTCTTC. Encoded protein: CASSSASGRDNEQFF. The chain carries TRBV28 and TRBJ2-1; TRBD2 matches at 10 bases. Per germline, CDR1 MDHEN and CDR2 SYDVKM. V shed 4 bases, J shed 7 bases, and the junction held 7 bases outside the gene matches. The CDR3 runs to 15 residues.

This rearrangement joins TRBV7-3 to TRBJ2-1, with D unclear. This CDR3 comprises 12 residues. Germline V gene sequence: CDR1 SGHTA, CDR2 FQGTGA. The V end was cut by 8 bases, the J end by 13 bases, with 18 bases between. The CDR3: CASASWLGDQFF. The CDR3 bases are TGTGCCAGCGCCTCCTGGCTGGGCGATCAGTTCTTC. Full variable domain (outside the CDR3, taken from reference TRBV7-3 and TRBJ2-1): GAGVSQTPSNKVTEKGKYVELRCDPISGHTALYWYRQSLGQGPEFLIYFQGTGAADDSGLPNDRFFAVRPEGSVSTLKIQRTERGDSAVYLCASASWLGDQFFGPGTRLTVL.

The V call is TRBV19, the J call TRBJ2-5, with a weak D call TRBD1 (5 bases). Germline CDR1 reads LNHDA; CDR2 reads SQIVND (reference sequence). Trimming left V 1 base short and J 4 bases short, with 13 bases between. The CDR3 is 15 residues long. CDR3: CASSIGGRGGETQYF. The CDR3, as DNA: TGTGCCAGTAGTATAGGGGGAAGGGGTGGAGAGACCCAGTACTTC.

The rearrangement uses TRBV30 and TRBJ1-3; perhaps TRBD1 as D (5 bases). CDR1 GTSNPN and CDR2 SVGIG come from the germline V gene (reference sequence). The CDR3 spans 16 residues. Trimming took off 8 bases at V and 1 base at J, with 21 bases between the two ends. The CDR3 protein is CALGPGDGISGNTIYF. The CDR3 nucleotides read TGTGCCCTGGGGCCCGGAGACGGCATTTCTGGAAACACCATATATTTT.

The sample holds one count of this clone. V gene TRBV6-5 combines with J gene TRBJ2-2; 9 bases map to TRBD1. Trimming took 9 bases from V and 5 from J; bases not matched to a gene: 4. Germline CDR1 MNHEY, CDR2 SVGAGI. This CDR3 comprises 13 residues. The CDR3 DNA reads TGTGCCAGTATACAGGGGGCAACCGGGGAGCTGTTTTTT. Amino acid sequence: CASIQGATGELFF.

This clone has just a few counts. The gene calls are TRBV7-2 and TRBJ1-3, with D hard to call. CDR1 and CDR2 (germline): SGHTA, FQGNSA. CDR3 length equals 14 residues. The V and J ends lost 4 bases and 8 bases respectively, with 15 bases between them. CDR3 in amino acids: CASSSPRGVYTIYF. Here the CDR3 DNA reads TGTGCCAGCAGCTCTCCTCGAGGAGTGTACACCATATATTTT.